This T cell receptor (beta chain) was identified during a study of T cell responses to AZD1222 COVID-19 vaccine (dated by TCRdb to the early 2020s). For the study in its entirety: AZD1222 recipients given second doses at about 4 weeks or at about 12 weeks were pooled, since spike-specific TCR depth and breadth were not found to differ between the two schedules. TCR sequencing covered approximately 230 trial participants: about 210 given two doses of AZD1222 and around 26 given two doses of MenACWY control vaccine. Trial participants were enrolled by age into 18-55, 56-69 and 70-plus year subgroups, with roughly 150, 30 and 60 TCR-sequenced participants respectively.

On this clone itself: The antigen it binds to is not known. No base qualities exist here, and no much larger clone lies one base off it.

The CDR3 regions of human TCRbeta chains were analyzed by immunosequencing. In the source study's methods: Repertoire TCRs were matched against a reference library of SARS-CoV-2-specific TCRs generated with the MIRA antigen-specificity platform. Breadth meant the fraction of unique TCRs that were SARS-CoV-2-associated, whereas depth meant the fraction of total T cells that were SARS-CoV-2-associated. Each spike-specific TCR was assigned to its reactive spike region and to a CD4 or CD8 class using the MIRA data. Log10-transformed breadth and depth values were compared by one-way ANOVA with Sidak's multiple comparisons tests. Imported from immuneACCESS, the table was reduced by TCRdb to in-frame sequences with V and J called. These copies leave out some clones; in studies compared against another copy, an unresolved V gene accounts for under half, and the cause of the remainder is not known. The D gene and trimming were derived from the DNA, and the V and J assignments and clone size from that table. The sample yields about 150,000 clones; 90% were counted once. The ten largest make up under 20% of the sample.

The time point label for this specimen denotes: baseline before first vaccination. Vaccinee samples were obtained from the UK trials COV001 and COV002, which included a single-blind randomized controlled phase 2/3 trial of AZD1222 (ChAdOx1 nCoV-19) in healthy adults. For TCRbeta chain sequencing, PBMC samples were collected from trial participants at day 0 and at day 28 after the second dose. Overall study outcomes, separate from this receptor: Reportedly, close to half of the unique spike-specific TCRs recognized epitopes lying outside the regions that are mutated in the B.1.351 and B.1.1.7 variants. The vaccine-associated CD4 TCRs covered the entire spike protein, and the dominant responses fell in regions 160-218 and 743-854. In the small 56-69-year group, the increase in depth fell short of significance, most likely because of low power. Participants were mostly white British and included more females than males, and it was suggested by the authors that clonal diversity may have been underestimated. Conclusions about previously exposed vaccinees were limited because only a handful of AZD1222 recipients were SARS-CoV-2 seropositive at baseline. Spike-specific TCR breadth and depth rose significantly after two AZD1222 doses compared with day 0 and with MenACWY recipients. Because no day 14 peak-response samples were available, the repertoires could be characterized only after the peak T cell response.

V is clipped by 8 bases and J by 3 bases, and the sequence between their germline boundaries is 6 bases long. Sequences SNHLY (CDR1) and FYNNEI (CDR2) are obtained from the germline V gene. The CDR3 holds 11 amino acids from the cysteine to the phenylalanine. Only the CDR3 portion is preserved as DNA: 33 bases, with reading frame beginning at the first base. The chain links TRBV2 with TRBJ2-3, with the D gene call left open. The receptor was derived from an adult in good health. The sequenced sample was peripheral blood, obtained on day 0 of AZD1222 vaccination. The DNA reads TGTGCCAGCCCTGGGACAGATACGCAGTATTTT. The resulting protein is CASPGTDTQYF.